This section outlines one T cell receptor (beta chain) sequence together with its context. This sample was included in a study of blood T cell repertoires in COVID-19. CDR3 size: 16 residues. Germline loops: CDR1 KGHDR, CDR2 SFDVKD. V lost 3 bases and J 0 bases, leaving 10 bases between the germline ends. The method was immunoSEQ multiplex PCR; TCRdb's version includes in-frame clones alone and lacks a portion of them. The sample lists about 81,000 clones; about 86% were seen once. The sample taken for sequencing was peripheral blood. The chain carries TRBV24-1 and TRBJ2-2; TRBD2 is a possible D gene (5 bases). The TCR was taken from a woman of 80 years or more with acute or convalescent COVID-19. The CDR3 DNA sequence: TGTGCCACCAGTGATCCGAGCGGAACGAACACCGGGGAGCTGTTTTTT. It yields the protein CATSDPSGTNTGELFF.